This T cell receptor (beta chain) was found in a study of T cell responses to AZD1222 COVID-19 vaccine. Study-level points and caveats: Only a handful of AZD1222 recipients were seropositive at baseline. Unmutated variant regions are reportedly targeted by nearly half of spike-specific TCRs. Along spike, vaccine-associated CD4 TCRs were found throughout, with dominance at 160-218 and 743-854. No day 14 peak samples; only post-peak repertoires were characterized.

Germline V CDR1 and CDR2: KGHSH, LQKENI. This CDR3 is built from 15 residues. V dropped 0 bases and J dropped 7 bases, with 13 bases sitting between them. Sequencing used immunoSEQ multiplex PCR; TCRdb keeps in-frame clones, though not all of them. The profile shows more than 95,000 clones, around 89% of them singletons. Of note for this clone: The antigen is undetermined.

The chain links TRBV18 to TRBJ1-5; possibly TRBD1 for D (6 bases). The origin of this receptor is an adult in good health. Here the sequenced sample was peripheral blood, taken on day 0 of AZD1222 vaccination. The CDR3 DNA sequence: TGTGCCAGCTCACCACCAGGGGGTCCATTCCAGCCCCAGCATTTT. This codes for CASSPPGGPFQPQHF.